Shown below are 26 T cell receptor beta chains from a single sample sequenced in a study of beta chain features in type 1 diabetes. Study conclusions and caveats: Type 1 diabetes patients had TCRB CDR3s that were shorter (moderately but significantly so) in all four CD4+ subsets.

The antigens these receptors bind are not known. The whole isolated RNA underwent reverse transcription, so sequencing captured expressed TCRB transcripts. The table came from immunoSEQ multiplex PCR; TCRdb's copy has only in-frame clones and leaves some out. The data show about 700,000 clones, 10% to 15% seen once. Sequencing was carried out using naive CD4+ T cells from blood. Every receptor here comes from a man aged 18 to 35 with type 1 diabetes.

The chain recombines TRBV5-6 with TRBJ1-6, with D perhaps TRBD1 (6 bases). There are 16 residues in the CDR3. V was trimmed by 0 bases and J by 10 bases, leaving 17 bases between them. Germline CDR1 reads SGHDT; CDR2 reads YYEEEE. The CDR3 DNA reads as TGTGCCAGCAGCTTGGTTTTGGACAGAGACTCCTCACCCCTCCACTTT. This gives the protein CASSLVLDRDSSPLHF. The whole variable domain, remainder taken from reference TRBV5-6 and TRBJ1-6, is DAGVTQSPTHLIKTRGQQVTLRCSPKSGHDTVSWYQQALGQGPQFIFQYYEEEERQRGNFPDRFSGHQFPNYSSELNVNALLLGDSALYLCASSLVLDRDSSPLHFGNGTRLTVT.

This chain connects TRBV4-1 to TRBJ2-1, with D perhaps matching TRBD2 (6 bases). From germline, CDR1 is MGHRA and CDR2 YSYEKL. The CDR3 sequence is 16 residues long. The V end lost 3 bases, the J end lost 0 bases, and 12 bases lay between the germline ends. CDR3 in DNA: TGCGCCAGCAGCCACCTCGGCGGGGACTCCTACAATGAGCAGTTCTTC. Translation: CASSHLGGDSYNEQFF.

This clone appeared a few times. The CDR3 DNA reads TGTGCCAGCCGTACAGGGTGGACTAATGAAAAACTGTTTTTT. Its protein product is CASRTGWTNEKLFF. This rearrangement joins TRBV28 to TRBJ1-4; D possibly corresponds to TRBD1 (6 bases). V shed 8 bases and J shed 2 bases, with 12 bases lying between them. CDR3 length: 14 residues. CDR1 MDHEN and CDR2 SYDVKM come from the germline V gene. The entire variable domain, with the rest obtained from reference TRBV28 and TRBJ1-4, is as follows: DVKVTQSSRYLVKRTGEKVFLECVQDMDHENMFWYRQDPGLGLRLIYFSYDVKMKEKGDIPEGYSVSREKKERFSLILESASTNQTSMYLCASRTGWTNEKLFFGSGTQLSVL.

The gene calls are TRBV5-6 and TRBJ2-7; D perhaps matches TRBD1 (6 bases). This CDR3 has 15 amino acids. Germline V gene lookup returns CDR1 SGHDT and CDR2 YYEEEE. V lost 3 bases and J lost 0, with 13 bases in between. CDR3 DNA sequence: TGTGCCAGCAGCTATGACAGGTTCAACTCCTACGAGCAGTACTTC. This sequence encodes CASSYDRFNSYEQYF.

This clone was found a few times. The chain carries TRBV7-9 and TRBJ1-4; D is undetermined. The CDR3 spans 15 residues. CDR1 is SEHNR and CDR2 is FQNEAQ in the germline V gene (reference sequence). The V and J ends lost 2 bases and 3 bases respectively, with 10 bases between them. The CDR3 DNA reads as TGTGCCAGCAGCTTAAAGGCGGCGCCTAATGAAAAACTGTTTTTT. Protein: CASSLKAAPNEKLFF.

This clone came up a few times. In nucleotides, the CDR3 is TGTGCCACCGCCGGACAGGTCGGTAACAATGAGCAGTTCTTC. Translated: CATAGQVGNNEQFF. The rearrangement uses TRBV14 and TRBJ2-1; TRBD1 matches 7 bases. This CDR3 is built from 14 residues. Germline CDR1 and CDR2: SGHDN and FVKESK. Trimming removed 10 bases from V and 5 bases from J; junction bases left unmatched: 11.

The gene calls are TRBV11-2 and TRBJ2-4, with a possible D match to TRBD1 (5 bases). V was pared by 5 bases and J by 8 bases, with 10 bases between. The CDR3 has 12 amino acids. Germline loops: CDR1 SGHAT, CDR2 FQNNGV. Here the CDR3 DNA reads TGTGCCAGCAGCGCACAGGCGGACATTCAGTACTTC. Protein sequence: CASSAQADIQYF.

CDR3 region: CATQAGTGYGNTIYF. The CDR3 bases are TGTGCCACACAGGCCGGGACAGGGTACGGAAACACCATATATTTT. The rearrangement joins TRBV2 to TRBJ1-3; 9 nucleotides match TRBD1. This CDR3 contains 15 residues. Trimming at V came to 10 bases and at J to 4 bases, leaving 11 bases not matched to a gene. Germline V gives CDR1 SNHLY, CDR2 FYNNEI.

This chain links TRBV6-1 with TRBJ2-5, with TRBD1 identical over 9 bases. V lost 7 bases to trimming and J lost 1 base; unmatched junction nucleotides: 7. Per germline, CDR1 MNHNS and CDR2 SASEGT. This CDR3 spans 15 amino acids. As DNA, the CDR3 is TGTGCCAGCAATAAACAGGGGGCGAGCCAAGAGACCCAGTACTTC. It translates to CASNKQGASQETQYF.

This clone has a handful of counts. CDR3 loop: CASSQDRRGTPLHF. The CDR3 DNA follows: TGCGCCAGCAGCCAAGATCGGAGGGGTACACCCCTCCACTTT. The chain has TRBV4-1 and TRBJ1-6, with a weak D call TRBD1 (5 bases). This CDR3 comprises 14 residues. The V end was cut by 0 bases, the J end by 11 bases, with 11 bases between. Germline V lookup: CDR1 MGHRA, CDR2 YSYEKL.

This clone has more than one count but fewer than ten. The chain joins TRBV25-1 to TRBJ1-1, with no clear D. V lost 7 bases and J lost 3, with 15 bases in between. The CDR3 covers 14 residues. The V gene's germline CDR1 is MGHDK and CDR2 SYGVNS. The CDR3 coding sequence is TGTGCCAGCACCCTCGGGAGTGGGGACACTGAAGCTTTCTTT. Its protein product is CASTLGSGDTEAFF.

In its sample, this clone was seen a few times. V usage is TRBV6-5 and J usage is TRBJ2-2; D is uncertain. Trimming took off 7 bases at V and 1 base at J, with 4 bases between the two ends. The CDR3 is made up of 12 amino acids. Germline CDR1 reads MNHEY; CDR2 reads SVGAGI. In DNA form, the CDR3 reads TGTGCCAGCAAACAGAACACCGGGGAGCTGTTTTTT. It specifies CASKQNTGELFF.

There are a few counts of this clone. The J gene is TRBJ1-5, the V gene TRBV7-9; 10 bases fit TRBD1. Germline trimming cut 1 base from V and 7 bases from J; bases unmatched to any gene: 7. The CDR3 is 16 residues long. The germline V gene has CDR1 SEHNR and CDR2 FQNEAQ (reference sequence). The CDR3 nucleotides are TGTGCCAGCAGCTTAGATGCGGGACAGGGGAAGCAGCCCCAGCATTTT. Residues: CASSLDAGQGKQPQHF.

This clone showed up just a few times. This chain uses TRBV7-9 with TRBJ1-5, with TRBD1 identical over 9 bases. CDR3 size: 17 residues. The germline CDR1 and CDR2 sequences are SEHNR and FQNEAQ (reference sequence). With V trimmed by 2 bases and J by 0 bases, 5 bases remained unmatched. For the CDR3, the DNA is TGTGCCAGCAGCTTATGGACAGGGGCGTATAGCAATCAGCCCCAGCATTTT. Translated, it gives CASSLWTGAYSNQPQHF.

The rearrangement links TRBV5-1 to TRBJ1-2, with no clear D. The V end was cut by 4 bases, the J end by 4 bases, with 8 bases between. Germline V gene lookup returns CDR1 SGHRS and CDR2 YFSETQ. The CDR3 length is 12 residues. As DNA, the CDR3 is TGCGCCAGCAGCCCCGCAGGCTATGGCTACACCTTC. As protein: CASSPAGYGYTF.

There are a few counts of this clone. The chain carries TRBV9 and TRBJ2-3; the match to TRBD2 covers 9 bases. The CDR3 consists of 15 residues. Germline V gene sequence: CDR1 SGDLS, CDR2 YYNGEE. Germline trimming cut 3 bases from V and 3 bases from J; bases unmatched to any gene: 5. CDR3 sequence: CASSAGLARTDTQYF. CDR3 DNA sequence: TGTGCCAGCAGCGCCGGACTAGCGAGGACAGATACGCAGTATTTT.

This clone was seen more than once but under ten times. The chain recombines TRBV30 with TRBJ1-2; D remains ambiguous. CDR3 length equals 12 residues. Trimming cost V 2 bases and J 7 bases, with 11 bases left between them. Per germline, CDR1 GTSNPN and CDR2 SVGIG (reference sequence). The CDR3 region has the DNA TGTGCCTGGAGTACCGGTCTAGTTGGCTACACCTTC. It yields the protein CAWSTGLVGYTF.

The genes are TRBV5-4 and TRBJ1-2; no reliable D call. CDR1 is SGHNT, CDR2 YYREEE, per germline (reference sequence). The CDR3 sequence is 16 residues long. V was clipped by 2 bases and J by 4 bases, with 18 bases between them. In DNA, the CDR3 is TGTGCCAGCAGCTTAGAAACGACGCGGGGAGGCTATGGCTACACCTTC. Amino acid sequence: CASSLETTRGGYGYTF.

This clone has more than one count but fewer than ten. The chain couples TRBV6-1 to TRBJ2-3, with unresolved D. The CDR3 extends over 14 amino acids. Germline lookup yields CDR1 MNHNS and CDR2 SASEGT. V shed 6 bases and J shed 0 bases, with 10 bases lying between them. CDR3 sequence reads: CASSNTQSTDTQYF. The CDR3, as DNA: TGTGCCAGCAGCAACACACAAAGCACAGATACGCAGTATTTT.

There are a few counts of this clone. The chain joins TRBV5-4 to TRBJ1-4, with unresolved D. This CDR3 region has 15 residues. V lost 4 bases, J lost 8 bases, and 18 bases lay in between. CDR1 SGHNT and CDR2 YYREEE come from the germline V gene (reference sequence). The CDR3 DNA reads TGTGCCAGCAGCCTCAGAGGAGGGATCGGGGAAAAACTGTTTTTT. Protein: CASSLRGGIGEKLFF.

This chain connects TRBV5-4 to TRBJ1-1; 8 bases align to TRBD1. CDR3 length: 15 residues. The V and J ends lost 3 bases and 3 bases, in that order; junction bases with no gene match: 7. CDR1 and CDR2 from the germline V gene are SGHNT and YYREEE (reference sequence). The CDR3 region has the DNA TGTGCCAGCAGCTCCGACAGGGGAGAGGACACTGAAGCTTTCTTT. Protein sequence: CASSSDRGEDTEAFF.

This clone turned up a few times. The gene calls are TRBV19 and TRBJ2-5, with TRBD1 matching 8 bases. Germline CDR1 and CDR2: LNHDA and SQIVND (reference sequence). With 7 bases clipped from V and 1 base from J, the junction kept 11 bases outside the gene matches. The CDR3 length is 16 residues. CDR3 sequence reads: CASTETGGGSQETQYF. The CDR3 DNA reads TGTGCCAGTACTGAAACAGGGGGAGGTTCCCAAGAGACCCAGTACTTC. Looking up the rest from reference TRBV19 and TRBJ2-5 gives the full variable domain: DGGITQSPKYLFRKEGQNVTLSCEQNLNHDAMYWYRQDPGQGLRLIYYSQIVNDFQKGDIAEGYSVSREKKESFPLTVTSAQKNPTAFYLCASTETGGGSQETQYFGPGTRLLVL.

The chain combines TRBV6-5 with TRBJ2-3, with D maybe TRBD2 (6 bases). V lost 4 bases, J lost 6 bases, and 20 bases lay in between. CDR1 is MNHEY, CDR2 SVGAGI, per germline. There are 16 residues in the CDR3. The CDR3 DNA is TGTGCCAGCAGTTTCGTCGGGACTGCCAATAAGGATACGCAGTATTTT. Its protein is CASSFVGTANKDTQYF.

This clone has just a few counts. This rearrangement joins TRBV10-2 to TRBJ2-3; D might be TRBD2 (5 bases). The CDR3 has 14 residues. From germline, CDR1 is WSHSY and CDR2 SAAADI. V was pared by 3 bases and J by 4 bases, with 11 bases between. CDR3 nucleotides: TGCGCCAGCAGTGAATCTAGCTCAGCAGATACGCAGTATTTT. Amino acids: CASSESSSADTQYF.

The table lists this clone with a few counts. The CDR3 region is CASREDGGVREQYF. The DNA of the CDR3 is TGTGCCAGCAGGGAAGACGGAGGTGTTCGCGAGCAGTACTTC. V and J are TRBV7-9 and TRBJ2-7; weak D call: TRBD2 (5 bases). Trimming left V 6 bases short and J 6 bases short, with 18 bases between. Germline V gene sequence: CDR1 SEHNR, CDR2 FQNEAQ (reference sequence). CDR3 length: 14 residues.

The chain has TRBV6-5 and TRBJ2-7; a weak D match, TRBD1 (6 bases). CDR1 is MNHEY and CDR2 is SVGAGI in the germline V gene. The CDR3 extends over 12 amino acids. The germline V and J ends were trimmed by 5 bases and 2 bases, with 7 bases remaining between them. The CDR3 nucleotides are TGTGCCAGCAGTACAGGGACCTACGAGCAGTACTTC. Amino acid sequence: CASSTGTYEQYF.